The clone carrying this T cell receptor beta chain was seen only once. The antigen remains undetermined. V was clipped by 11 bases and J by 2 bases, with 10 bases between them. Germline values: CDR1 ENHRY, CDR2 SYGVKD. The length of the CDR3 is 11 residues. Sequencing used immunoSEQ multiplex PCR; TCRdb keeps in-frame clones, though not all of them. The sample holds about 40,000 clones, approximately 80% seen once. This sample stems from a study of STAT5B mutations in CD4+ large granular lymphocyte leukemia. Study observations and caveats: 8/27 top patient clones versus 2/35 control clones were TRBV06-family.

The chain is built from TRBV10-3 and TRBJ2-7; D is ambiguous. The receptor's source is a human donor in good health. Source material: CD4+ T cells from blood buffy coats. CDR3 bases: TGTGCCTCCGGGTGGGCCTACGAGCAGTACTTC. This sequence encodes CASGWAYEQYF.